This T cell receptor (beta chain) stems from a study of shared clonotypes between healthy human individuals. Study-wide results and caveats: The researchers took only blood, and tissue repertoires probably look different. The study found roughly 5% of naive CD4 clonotypes shared across a handful of donors. Generally, naive subsets came out with larger estimated richness than memory subsets.

Cells designated naive CD8 were CD45RO-negative and were positively selected for CCR7, with terminally differentiated effector memory CD45RA+ cells excluded. Of note for this clone: What it binds is not known. Other nucleotide sequences from this sample produce the same CDR3.

This CDR3 comprises 12 residues. The V gene lost 2 bases and the J gene lost 4 bases, with 6 bases spanning the gap. Germline CDR1 and CDR2: SGHRS and YFSETQ. Libraries were prepared by immunoSEQ multiplex PCR; TCRdb keeps only in-frame clonotypes and omits some of them. The data show roughly 2.1 million clones, with roughly 91% seen just once and about 1.5% held by the top ten. The sample consisted of naive CD8+ T cells from PBMCs. This chain uses TRBV5-1 with TRBJ1-1, with D maybe TRBD1 (5 bases). The clonotype originates from a man younger than 35 in good health. Some clones in this sample may be carry-over from other donors' samples. The CDR3 protein is CASSFQGTEAFF. CDR3 nucleotide sequence: TGCGCCAGCAGCTTTCAGGGCACTGAAGCTTTCTTT.